These 14 T cell receptor beta chains were sequenced from one sample in a study of T cell repertoires in cytomegalovirus infection. TCRdb analysed the reads with MiXCR anew, one entry per CDR3 protein. The sample contains 7,000 to 9,500 distinct CDR3 sequences, roughly 53% of which appear only once. Their cognate antigens are unknown. Source material: PBMCs, sequenced either directly or after in vitro stimulation (not recorded which). These receptors all come from a human donor in good health (CMV status not recorded). Some clones in this sample may be carry-over from other donors' samples.

This clonotype was counted between two and nine times. V and J are TRBV7-9 and TRBJ1-6; a possible D gene is TRBD1 (5 bases). The V and J ends lost 2 bases and 18 bases respectively, with 17 bases between them. The CDR3 extends over 13 amino acids. Per germline, CDR1 SEHNR and CDR2 FQNEAQ (reference sequence). The CDR3 bases are TGTGCCAGCAGCTTATATAGCGGCGGCAGGGCCCACTTT. This codes for CASSLYSGGRAHF.

This chain's CDR3 is CASSLDGGHGYTF. The CDR3, as DNA: TGTGCCAGCAGCTTAGACGGGGGGCACGGCTACACCTTC. The genes are TRBV7-2 and TRBJ1-2, with D perhaps matching TRBD1 (6 bases). V lost 1 base to trimming and J lost 8 bases, with 11 bases between them. Germline CDR1 and CDR2: SGHTA and FQGNSA. CDR3 size: 13 residues.

This clonotype was seen ten or more times. The chain uses TRBV28 and TRBJ1-1; D possibly corresponds to TRBD1 (5 bases). V lost 5 bases and J lost 6, with 10 bases in between. CDR1 and CDR2 from the germline V gene are MDHEN and SYDVKM. The CDR3 has 12 amino acids. The CDR3 coding sequence is TGTGCCAGCAGTCGGGACCGATCTGAAGCTTTCTTT. Its protein is CASSRDRSEAFF.

To note about this clonotype: This is likely a read error, given that the CDR3 carries no conserved phenylalanine or tryptophan at its end. The limits of the CDR3 on the DNA are not certain, so only TCRdb's listed CDR3 is given. The chain recombines TRBV7-9 with TRBJ2-1. 16 amino acids form the CDR3, both terminal residues included. The germline gives CDR1 SEHNR, CDR2 FQNEAQ (reference sequence). CDR3 residues: CASRLRGESSYKDQLL.

The chain links TRBV7-9 to TRBJ1-4; D might be TRBD1 (5 bases). Looked up from germline, CDR1 is SEHNR and CDR2 is FQNEAQ (reference sequence). This CDR3 region has 14 residues. Trimming took 1 base from V and 5 from J, leaving 8 bases between them. The CDR3 nucleotides read TGTGCCAGCAGCTTAGGACAGCTCAATGAAAAACTGTTTTTT. It is translated as CASSLGQLNEKLFF.

The chain recombines TRBV4-1 with TRBJ1-1; D remains unclear. Germline V CDR1 and CDR2: MGHRA, YSYEKL. Trimming took off 1 base at V and 1 base at J, with 7 bases between the two ends. The CDR3 loop spans 14 amino acids. The CDR3 reads CASSQGYWNTEAFF. DNA of the CDR3: TGCGCCAGCAGCCAAGGGTATTGGAACACTGAAGCTTTCTTT.

V and J are TRBV10-2 and TRBJ2-7, with 8 positions matching TRBD1. Unmatched junction bases numbered 3, after V lost 2 bases and J lost 3 bases. From germline, CDR1 is WSHSY and CDR2 SAAADI. CDR3 size: 14 residues. The CDR3 loop reads CASSEGQGIYEQYF. CDR3 sequence (DNA): TGCGCCAGCAGTGAGGGACAGGGAATCTACGAGCAGTACTTC.

Only a few counts were recorded for this clonotype. The chain joins TRBV20-1 to TRBJ1-4, with D unresolved. V was trimmed by 3 bases and J by 3 bases, leaving 5 bases between them. CDR1 is DFQATT and CDR2 is SNEGSKA in the germline V gene (reference sequence). This CDR3 is built from 12 residues. The CDR3 here is CSASLPNEKLFF. CDR3 coding DNA: TGCAGTGCTAGTCTCCCTAATGAAAAACTGTTTTTT.

The V gene is TRBV12-5, the J gene TRBJ2-1, with D perhaps TRBD1 (5 bases). Trimming took 0 bases from V and 12 from J, leaving 30 bases between them. CDR1 LGHNT and CDR2 FRNRAP come from the germline V gene. The CDR3 is made up of 19 amino acids. CDR3 in DNA: TGTGCTAGTGGTTTGGTATCGGTAATAGGGGCCGTCCCCTCCCCTGCGCAGTTCTTC. Translating it yields CASGLVSVIGAVPSPAQFF.

This clonotype showed up many times. The V gene is TRBV6-5, the J gene TRBJ1-6; 9 bases line up with TRBD1. V lost 2 bases, J lost 9 bases, and 5 bases stayed unmatched. This CDR3 has 15 amino acids. The germline V gene has CDR1 MNHEY and CDR2 SVGAGI. The CDR3 DNA reads TGTGCCAGCAGTTACCGGGACAGGGCGGGTTCACCCCTCCACTTT. Translated: CASSYRDRAGSPLHF.

The chain is built from TRBV12-3 or TRBV12-4 and TRBJ2-1, with no clear D. This CDR3 comprises 16 residues. V was shortened by 0 bases and J by 6 bases, with 15 bases between the two germline ends. The CDR3, as DNA: TGTGCCAGCAGTTTAGCCCCTTACTGGATGTTCAATGAGCAGTTCTTC. This sequence encodes CASSLAPYWMFNEQFF.

This clonotype has at least ten counts. This chain links TRBV12-5 with TRBJ1-1; 9 bases line up with TRBD1. This CDR3 region has 15 residues. From germline, CDR1 is LGHNT and CDR2 FRNRAP. V trimming: 7 bases; J trimming: 6 bases; junction bases outside the gene matches: 12. The CDR3 loop reads CASAGGGQGNPEAFF. CDR3 in DNA: TGTGCTAGTGCCGGGGGGGGACAGGGTAACCCTGAAGCTTTCTTT.

The chain employs TRBV19 and TRBJ1-1; D possibly corresponds to TRBD1 (5 bases). Germline-derived CDR1 and CDR2 are LNHDA and SQIVND (reference sequence). The CDR3 sequence is 15 residues long. V was clipped by 4 bases and J by 1 base, with 13 bases between them. CDR3 DNA: TGTGCCAGTAGTACCCAGACAGCGGGGAACACTGAAGCTTTCTTT. As protein: CASSTQTAGNTEAFF.

This clonotype was observed once. A much larger clone differs by one base, so this may be a read error. V gene TRBV20-1 combines with J gene TRBJ2-7, with D perhaps being TRBD1 or TRBD2 (5 bases each). The CDR3 is 14 amino acids. The germline V gene has CDR1 DFQATT and CDR2 SNEGSKA (reference sequence). CDR3 bases: TGCAGTGCTAGACCAACCGGGACCCTCTACGGGCAGTACTTC. Protein product: CSARPTGTLYGQYF.